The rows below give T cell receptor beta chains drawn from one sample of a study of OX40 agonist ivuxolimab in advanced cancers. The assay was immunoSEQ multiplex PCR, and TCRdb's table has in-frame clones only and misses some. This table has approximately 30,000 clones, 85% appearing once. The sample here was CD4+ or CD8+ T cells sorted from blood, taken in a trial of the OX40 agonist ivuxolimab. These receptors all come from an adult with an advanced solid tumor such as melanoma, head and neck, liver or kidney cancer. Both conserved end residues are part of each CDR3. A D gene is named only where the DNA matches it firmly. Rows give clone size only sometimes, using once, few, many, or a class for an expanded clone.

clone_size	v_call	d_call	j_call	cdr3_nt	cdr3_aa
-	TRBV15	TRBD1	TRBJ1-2	TGTGCCACCAGCAGTGAAAAGGACAGGGTCTATGGCTACACCTTC	CATSSEKDRVYGYTF
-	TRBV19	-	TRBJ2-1	TGTGCCAGTAGTATAGAGGGTTCCTACAATGAGCAGTTCTTC	CASSIEGSYNEQFF
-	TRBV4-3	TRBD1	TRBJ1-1	TGCGCCAGCAGCCAAGATTTCCGGGGACAGGGGGTTGAAGCTTTCTTT	CASSQDFRGQGVEAFF
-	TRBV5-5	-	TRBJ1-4	TGTGCCAGCAGCTTGGGGGGCTGGGAAAAACTGTTTTTT	CASSLGGWEKLFF
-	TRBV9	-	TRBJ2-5	TGTGCCAGCAGCGTAGCCGGGATGGAGAAAGAGACCCAGTACTTC	CASSVAGMEKETQYF
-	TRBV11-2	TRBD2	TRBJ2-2	TGTGCCAGCAGCTTGGGACTAGCGGGGGCCAACACCGGGGAGCTGTTTTTT	CASSLGLAGANTGELFF
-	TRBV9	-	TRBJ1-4	TGTGCCAGCAGCGGGGGGCTCCTTGGGGAAAAACTGTTTTTT	CASSGGLLGEKLFF
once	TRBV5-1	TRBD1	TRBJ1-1	TGCGCCAGCAGCTTGGCCGGGACAGGGTTGAACACTGAAGCTTTCTTT	CASSLAGTGLNTEAFF
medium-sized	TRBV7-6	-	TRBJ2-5	TGTGCCAGCAGCCCAGATTTCATCGGGACCCAGTACTTC	CASSPDFIGTQYF
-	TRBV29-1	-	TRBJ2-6	TGCAGCGGCGGGGACAGCCCCTCTGGGGCCAACGTCCTGACTTTC	CSGGDSPSGANVLTF
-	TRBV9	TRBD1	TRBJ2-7	TGTGCCAGCAGCTTAGGACAGGGGCCCCTGGAGCAGTACTTC	CASSLGQGPLEQYF
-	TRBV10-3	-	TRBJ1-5	TGTGCCATCAGTGATCCGGGTTATAGCAATCAGCCCCAGCATTTT	CAISDPGYSNQPQHF
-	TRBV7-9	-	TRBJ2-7	TGTGCCAGCAGCTTAGTGGGGGGCGCAACTAGTGAGCAGTACTTC	CASSLVGGATSEQYF
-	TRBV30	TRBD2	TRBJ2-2	TGTGCCTGGAGAGCCGGGAGGGACGGGGAGCTGTTTTTT	CAWRAGRDGELFF
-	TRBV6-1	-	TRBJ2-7	TGTGCCAGCACGGACCTGTACGAGCAGTACTTC	CASTDLYEQYF
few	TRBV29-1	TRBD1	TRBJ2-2	TGCAGCGTTGAGGGACAGGCGAACACCGGGGAGCTGTTTTTT	CSVEGQANTGELFF
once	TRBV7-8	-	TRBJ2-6	TGTGCCAGCAGCCCAATCCCGGGGCCCAACGTCCTGACTTTC	CASSPIPGPNVLTF
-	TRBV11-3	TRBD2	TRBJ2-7	TGTGCCAGCAGCTTAAAAACTAGCGGGAGCTACGAGCAGTACTTC	CASSLKTSGSYEQYF
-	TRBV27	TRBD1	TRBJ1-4	TGTGCCAGCAGCCGTGACAGGGGGGAGGAAGATAATGAAAAACTGTTTTTT	CASSRDRGEEDNEKLFF
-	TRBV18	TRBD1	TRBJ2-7	TGTGCCAGCTCCGACAGGGGGGCTTACAACGAGCAGTACTTC	CASSDRGAYNEQYF
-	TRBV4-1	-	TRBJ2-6	TGCGCCAGCAGCCAAGATTGGGCAGGGCTGACTTTC	CASSQDWAGLTF
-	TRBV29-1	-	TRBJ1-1	TGCAGCGTTCCCTCGGGGACGGCTGAAGCTTTCTTT	CSVPSGTAEAFF
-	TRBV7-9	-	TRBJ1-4	TGTGCCAGCAGCTCGGGGGGATCTAATGAAAAACTGTTTTTT	CASSSGGSNEKLFF
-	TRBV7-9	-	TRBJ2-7	TGTGCCAGCAGCTCGGACGGCTCCTACGAGCAGTACTTC	CASSSDGSYEQYF
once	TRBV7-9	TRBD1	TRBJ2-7	TGTGCCAGCAGCGCGACAGGGGACGAGCAGTACTTC	CASSATGDEQYF
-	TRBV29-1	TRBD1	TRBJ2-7	TGCAGCGTCCGGGACAGGGGTGAGAACGAGCAGTACTTC	CSVRDRGENEQYF
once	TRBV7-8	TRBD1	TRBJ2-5	TGTGCCAGCAGCTTACTAACAGGGGGGGAGACCCAGTACTTC	CASSLLTGGETQYF
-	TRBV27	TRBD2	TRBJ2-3	TGTGCCAGCAGTGACAGACTAGCGGGACCCCCCCCAGATACGCAGTATTTT	CASSDRLAGPPPDTQYF
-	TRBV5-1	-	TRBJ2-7	TGCGCCAGCAGCTTGGGGGGGCCCTACGAGCAGTACTTC	CASSLGGPYEQYF
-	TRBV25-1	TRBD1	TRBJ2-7	TGTGCCAGCAGTGAGCCCGGGACAGGGGACGAGCAGTACTTC	CASSEPGTGDEQYF
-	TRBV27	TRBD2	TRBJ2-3	TGTGCCAGCAGTTTGTTCGGACTAGCGGGAGACACAGATACGCAGTATTTT	CASSLFGLAGDTDTQYF
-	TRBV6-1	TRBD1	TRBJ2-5	TGTGCCAGCAGTGAATCACAGGACAGGGTAGGGGAGACCCAGTACTTC	CASSESQDRVGETQYF
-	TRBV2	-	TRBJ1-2	TGTGCCAGCAGCGATTGGCCTGCGAAACCCCTTAACTATGGCTACACCTTC	CASSDWPAKPLNYGYTF
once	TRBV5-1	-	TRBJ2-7	TGCGCCAGCAGCTCGGGGGACAGCTACGAGCAGTACTTC	CASSSGDSYEQYF
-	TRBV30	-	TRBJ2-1	TGTGCCTGGAGCGAGAGCTCCTACAATGAGCAGTTCTTC	CAWSESSYNEQFF
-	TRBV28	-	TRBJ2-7	TGTGCCAGCAGTTTTGGCGGATACTCCTACGAGCAGTACTTC	CASSFGGYSYEQYF
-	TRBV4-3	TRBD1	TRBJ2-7	TGCGCCAGCAGCCAAGGTGCGACAGGGTTTTACGAGCAGTACTTC	CASSQGATGFYEQYF
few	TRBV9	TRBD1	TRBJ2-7	TGTGCCAGCAGCGTAGGGACAGGGCCTTACGAGCAGTACTTC	CASSVGTGPYEQYF
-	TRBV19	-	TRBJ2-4	TGTGCCATTGACGATTTCCAAAACATTCAGTACTTC	CAIDDFQNIQYF
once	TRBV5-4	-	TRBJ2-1	TGTGCCAGCAGCGGTGAATACAATGAGCAGTTCTTC	CASSGEYNEQFF
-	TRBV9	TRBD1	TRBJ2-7	TGTGCCAGCAGCGGAGGGACAGGGATGGATAATTACGAGCAGTACTTC	CASSGGTGMDNYEQYF
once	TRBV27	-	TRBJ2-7	TGTGCCAGCAGTTTATTGGGGCCCGTAAGCTCCTACGAGCAGTACTTC	CASSLLGPVSSYEQYF
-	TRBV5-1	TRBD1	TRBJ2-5	TGCGCCAGCAGCTTGCAAGGACAGGGGTTTCAGACCCAGTACTTC	CASSLQGQGFQTQYF
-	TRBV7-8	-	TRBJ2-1	TGTGCCAGCAGCTTACTTGGGGATGAGCAGTTCTTC	CASSLLGDEQFF
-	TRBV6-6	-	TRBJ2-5	TGTGCCAGCAGTGTTAACCTCAGGGGAGGGGAGACCCAGTACTTC	CASSVNLRGGETQYF
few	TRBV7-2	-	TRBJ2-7	TGTGCCAGCAGCCCCGGGTACGAGCAGTACTTC	CASSPGYEQYF
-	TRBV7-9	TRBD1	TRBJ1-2	TGTGCCAGCAGCTTACAGGGGGCTGGGGGCTACACCTTC	CASSLQGAGGYTF
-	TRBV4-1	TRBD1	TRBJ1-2	TGCGCCAGCAGCCAAGATGAGAACAGGGGAGTTGGCTACACCTTC	CASSQDENRGVGYTF
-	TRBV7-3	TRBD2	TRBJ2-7	TGTGCCAGCAGCTCTAGCGGGAGGGCTGCCGAGCAGTACTTC	CASSSSGRAAEQYF
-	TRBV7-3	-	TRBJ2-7	TGTGCCAGCAGCTTATACCCGGAGGGGAATATCGAGCAGTACTTC	CASSLYPEGNIEQYF
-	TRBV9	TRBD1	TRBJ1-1	TGTGCCAGCAGCGAGCGCGGACAGGGACTTTTTGAAGCTTTCTTT	CASSERGQGLFEAFF
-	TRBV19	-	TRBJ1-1	TGTGCCAGTAGTATATCTGGGAACATGAACACTGAAGCTTTCTTT	CASSISGNMNTEAFF
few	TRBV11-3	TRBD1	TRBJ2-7	TGTGCCAGCAGCTTAGCGCAGGGGGCACACGAGCAGTACTTC	CASSLAQGAHEQYF
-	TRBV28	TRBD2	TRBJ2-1	TGTGCCAGCGGACTAGCGGGGGATGAGCAGTTCTTC	CASGLAGDEQFF
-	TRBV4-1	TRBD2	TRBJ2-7	TGCGCCAGCAGCCAGGTTGCGGGGGATTACGAGCAGTACTTC	CASSQVAGDYEQYF